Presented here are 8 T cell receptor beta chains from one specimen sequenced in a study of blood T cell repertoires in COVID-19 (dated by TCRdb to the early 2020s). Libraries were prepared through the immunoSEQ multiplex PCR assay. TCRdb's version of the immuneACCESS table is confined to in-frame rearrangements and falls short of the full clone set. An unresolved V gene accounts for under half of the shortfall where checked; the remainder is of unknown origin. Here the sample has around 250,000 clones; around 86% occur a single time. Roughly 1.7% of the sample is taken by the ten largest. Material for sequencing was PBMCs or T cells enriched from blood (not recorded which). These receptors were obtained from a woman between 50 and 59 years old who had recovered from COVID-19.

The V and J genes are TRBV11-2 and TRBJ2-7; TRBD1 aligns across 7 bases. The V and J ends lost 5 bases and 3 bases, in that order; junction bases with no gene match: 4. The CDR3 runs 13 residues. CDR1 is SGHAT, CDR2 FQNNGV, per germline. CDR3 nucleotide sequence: TGTGCCAGCAGCCAGGGACAGAGCTACGAGCAGTACTTC. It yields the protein CASSQGQSYEQYF.

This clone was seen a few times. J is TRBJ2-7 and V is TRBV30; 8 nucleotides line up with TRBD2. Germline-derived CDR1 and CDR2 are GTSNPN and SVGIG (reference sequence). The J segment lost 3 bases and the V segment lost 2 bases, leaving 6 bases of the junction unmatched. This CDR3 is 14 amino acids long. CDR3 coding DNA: TGTGCCTGGAGTTTTGCGGGAGGTTTCTACGAGCAGTACTTC. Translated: CAWSFAGGFYEQYF.

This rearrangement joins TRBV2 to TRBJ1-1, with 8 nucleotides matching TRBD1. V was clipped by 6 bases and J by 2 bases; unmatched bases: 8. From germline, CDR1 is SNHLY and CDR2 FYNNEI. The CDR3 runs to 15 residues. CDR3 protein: CASRDSGTGNTEAFF. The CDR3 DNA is TGTGCCAGCAGGGACTCCGGGACAGGAAACACTGAAGCTTTCTTT.

This CDR3 is CASSSVRETQYF. CDR3 nucleotides: TGTGCCAGCAGCTCCGTCCGAGAGACCCAGTACTTC. The J gene is TRBJ2-5, the V gene TRBV7-8; D is uncertain. The CDR3 is 12 residues long. V lost 4 bases and J lost 4, with 7 bases in between. The V gene's germline CDR1 is SGHVS and CDR2 FQNEAQ.

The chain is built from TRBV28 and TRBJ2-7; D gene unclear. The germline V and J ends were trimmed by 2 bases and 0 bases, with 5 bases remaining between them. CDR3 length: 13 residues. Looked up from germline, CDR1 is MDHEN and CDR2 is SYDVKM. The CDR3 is CASSLTGSYEQYF. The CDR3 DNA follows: TGTGCCAGCAGTTTAACGGGCTCCTACGAGCAGTACTTC.

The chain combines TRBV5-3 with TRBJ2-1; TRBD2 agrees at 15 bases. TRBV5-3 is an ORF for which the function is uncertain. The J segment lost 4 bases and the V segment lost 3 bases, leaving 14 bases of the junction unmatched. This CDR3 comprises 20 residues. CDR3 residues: CARSWGGLAGGPFFYNEQFF. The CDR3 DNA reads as TGTGCCAGAAGCTGGGGGGGACTAGCGGGAGGTCCCTTCTTTTACAATGAGCAGTTCTTC.

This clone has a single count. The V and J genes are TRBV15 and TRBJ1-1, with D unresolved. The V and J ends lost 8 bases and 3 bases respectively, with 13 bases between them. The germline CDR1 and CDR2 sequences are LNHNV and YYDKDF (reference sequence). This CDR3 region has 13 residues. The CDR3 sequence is CATSPRSDTEAFF. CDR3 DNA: TGTGCCACCTCGCCCCGGTCGGACACTGAAGCTTTCTTT.

This CDR3 is CASSPLEGILTDTQYF. As DNA, the CDR3 is TGTGCCAGCAGCCCCCTGGAGGGGATCCTCACAGATACGCAGTATTTT. V is TRBV7-9 and J is TRBJ2-3, with a tentative D call TRBD2 (6 bases). The CDR3 runs 16 residues. Germline loops: CDR1 SEHNR, CDR2 FQNEAQ (reference sequence). V was trimmed by 5 bases and J by 2 bases, leaving 17 bases between them.